Listed below are T cell receptor beta chains from one sample, sequenced in a study of cytomegalovirus exposure and HLA in healthy donors. This table comes from immunoSEQ multiplex PCR, and its TCRdb copy is limited to in-frame clones, with some not included. The sample holds roughly 180,000 clones; roughly 80% are singletons and the top ten take 0.7% to 0.95%. The source material was PBMCs. These TCRs come from a woman aged 18-30 years in good health and CMV-seronegative. Each CDR3 is given with its conserved first and last residue. Each record gives: J gene, V gene, CDR3 length, CDR3 protein.

J: TRBJ1-1
V: TRBV15
length: 12
CDR3: CATSRGGGEAFF

J: TRBJ2-1
V: TRBV4-2
length: 15
CDR3: CASSAGTSGPPSRFF

J: TRBJ1-5
V: TRBV5-1
length: 14
CDR3: CARLTGNSGQPQHF

J: TRBJ2-3
V: TRBV28
length: 14
CDR3: CASTFAGGPNTQYF

J: TRBJ2-5
V: TRBV7-3
length: 15
CDR3: CASSLSGGIQETQYF

J: TRBJ2-3
V: TRBV6-1
length: 15
CDR3: CASRIGAEPTDTQYF

J: TRBJ1-1
V: TRBV15
length: 15
CDR3: CATSSPGTGDTEAFF

J: TRBJ2-1
V: TRBV12-5
length: 18
CDR3: CASTGGSGGTSSYNEQFF

J: TRBJ2-4
V: TRBV7-2
length: 11
CDR3: CASSLGGALYF

J: -
V: TRBV6-5
length: 12
CDR3: CASSRGGDEQYF

J: -
V: TRBV27
length: 16
CDR3: CASSLVQGLGGYEQYF

J: TRBJ1-1
V: TRBV23-1
length: 13
CDR3: CASSQWVRVGTFF

J: TRBJ2-7
V: TRBV10-2
length: 13
CDR3: CACSRDRAYEQYF

J: TRBJ2-5
V: TRBV2
length: 16
CDR3: CASSDSGLAEQETQYF

J: TRBJ1-5
V: TRBV7-8
length: 14
CDR3: CASSLAGDYQPQHF